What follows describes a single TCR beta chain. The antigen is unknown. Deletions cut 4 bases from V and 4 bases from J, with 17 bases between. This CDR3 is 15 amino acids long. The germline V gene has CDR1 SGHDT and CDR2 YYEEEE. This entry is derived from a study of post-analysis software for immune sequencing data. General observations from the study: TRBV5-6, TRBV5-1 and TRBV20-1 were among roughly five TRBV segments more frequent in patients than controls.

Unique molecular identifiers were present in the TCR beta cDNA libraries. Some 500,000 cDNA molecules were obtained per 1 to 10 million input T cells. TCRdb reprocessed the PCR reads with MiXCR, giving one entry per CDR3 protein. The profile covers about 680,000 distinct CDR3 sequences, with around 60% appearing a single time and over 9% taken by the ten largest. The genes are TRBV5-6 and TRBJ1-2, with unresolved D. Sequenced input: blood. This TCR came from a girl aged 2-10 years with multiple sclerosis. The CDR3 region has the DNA TGTGCCAGCAGCGGATCTTATTTACTTACCTATGGCTACACCTTC. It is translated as CASSGSYLLTYGYTF. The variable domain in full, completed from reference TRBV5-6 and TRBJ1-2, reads DAGVTQSPTHLIKTRGQQVTLRCSPKSGHDTVSWYQQALGQGPQFIFQYYEEEERQRGNFPDRFSGHQFPNYSSELNVNALLLGDSALYLCASSGSYLLTYGYTFGSGTRLTVV.